A single sample gave rise to the 13 T cell receptor beta chains below, sequenced in a study of T-cell reconstitution after alpha-beta-depleted transplantation in children (dated by TCRdb to 2016 to 2017). In light of the paper, this sample's treatment or condition label describes: allogeneic hematopoietic cell transplantation with graft depleted of TCRalphabeta T cells and CD19 B cells. Library preparation was by PCR. Sequenced on an Illumina HiSeq 2500. TCR libraries were prepared with molecular barcoding, using unique molecular identifiers to normalize TCRbeta repertoire quantification. The public sequencing data were trimmed at Q25 with fastp and processed into clonotypes with MiXCR by TCRdb, which kept only in-frame beta chains. Each record represents a unique CDR3 protein, reported with the most common genes and DNA among its rows. This sample has some 78,000 distinct CDR3 sequences in its table, and less than 15% of those were observed once. 27% of the sample goes to the ten largest clones.

The sample in question was PBMCs, mostly from graft donor cells, obtained 180 days after TCRalphabeta/CD19-depleted stem cell transplant. These receptors were collected from a male patient aged 2-9 years who had a stem cell transplant for acute lymphoblastic leukemia, so the T cells may come from the graft donor.

This clonotype appeared many times. The rearrangement uses TRBV2 and TRBJ2-3; D gene uncertain. The ends were cut back, 8 bases at V and 4 bases at J, with 4 bases in the middle. The length of the CDR3 is 10 residues. Germline CDR1 is SNHLY and CDR2 is FYNNEI. This chain's CDR3 is CASFPDTQYF. The CDR3 DNA is TGTGCCAGCTTTCCAGATACGCAGTATTTT.

The chain links TRBV5-8 to TRBJ1-6; D gene uncertain. The CDR3 is 15 residues long. Germline CDR1 and CDR2: SGHTS and YDEGEE. Trimming removed 0 bases from V and 3 bases from J, with 7 bases in between. DNA of the CDR3: TGTGCCAGCAGCTTGGGAGTTGGCTATAATTCACCCCTCCACTTT. This encodes CASSLGVGYNSPLHF.

This clonotype appeared once. CDR3 region: CASSLAEGQVRTDTQYF. As DNA, the CDR3 is TGTGCCAGCAGTTTAGCGGAGGGACAGGTGCGCACAGATACGCAGTATTTT. The V call is TRBV12-3 or TRBV12-4, the J call TRBJ2-3; 8 positions agree with TRBD1. CDR3 length equals 17 residues. The V gene end was trimmed by 0 bases and the J gene end by 1 base; junction bases not matched to a gene: 6.

This clonotype showed up just a few times. The chain uses TRBV28 and TRBJ2-3; D unclear. The CDR3 totals 14 residues. Germline V gene sequence: CDR1 MDHEN, CDR2 SYDVKM. Trimming left V 7 bases short and J 3 bases short, with 14 bases between. CDR3 amino acids: CASTHRWKTDTQYF. The CDR3 bases are TGTGCCAGCACCCATCGTTGGAAGACAGATACGCAGTATTTT.

CDR3 sequence (DNA): TGTGCCAGCAGCCATACGGGGGGGACCCAGCATTTT. The encoded protein is CASSHTGGTQHF. The chain recombines TRBV7-8 with TRBJ1-5; tentatively, D is TRBD1 (5 bases). The germline gives CDR1 SGHVS, CDR2 FQNEAQ. Trimming shortened V by 5 bases and J by 11 bases, and 13 bases separated the two germline ends. CDR3 size: 12 residues. Using reference TRBV7-8 and TRBJ1-5 for the parts outside the CDR3, the full variable domain is GAGVSQSPRYKVAKRGQDVALRCDPISGHVSLFWYQQALGQGPEFLTYFQNEAQLDKSGLPSDRFFAERPEGSVSTLKIQRTQQEDSAVYLCASSHTGGTQHFGDGTRLSIL.

Only a few counts were recorded for this clonotype. This sequence joins TRBV7-9 and TRBJ2-1, with TRBD2 matching over 8 bases. V lost 3 bases to trimming and J lost 12 bases; unmatched junction nucleotides: 10. The CDR3 has 14 amino acids. Germline-derived CDR1 and CDR2 are SEHNR and FQNEAQ (reference sequence). This chain's CDR3 is CASSFGTRGGWQFF. In DNA, the CDR3 is TGTGCCAGCAGCTTTGGGACTAGAGGTGGGTGGCAGTTCTTC.

At least ten counts were recorded for this clonotype. This sequence joins TRBV2 and TRBJ2-1; TRBD1 matches at 7 bases. Germline loops: CDR1 SNHLY, CDR2 FYNNEI. Trimming at V came to 11 bases and at J to 3 bases, leaving 7 bases not matched to a gene. CDR3 length: 13 amino acids. The DNA for the CDR3 is TGTGCCCCAGGGGCAGGGGGCTACAATGAGCAGTTCTTC. Translating gives CAPGAGGYNEQFF. The full variable domain, with the rest looked up from reference TRBV2 and TRBJ2-1, is EPEVTQTPSHQVTQMGQEVILRCVPISNHLYFYWYRQILGQKVEFLVSFYNNEISEKSEIFDDQFSVERPDGSNFTLKIRSTKLEDSAMYFCAPGAGGYNEQFFGPGTRLTVL.

This clonotype was picked up many times. This CDR3 is CSARRGTANTEAFF. CDR3 sequence (DNA): TGCAGTGCTAGAAGAGGGACAGCGAACACTGAAGCTTTCTTT. The J gene is TRBJ1-1, the V gene TRBV20-1; 7 bases agree with TRBD1. The germline V gene encodes CDR1 DFQATT and CDR2 SNEGSKA (reference sequence). V shed 2 bases and J 1 base; nucleotides not matched to a gene: 4. The CDR3 totals 14 residues.

This chain joins TRBV19 and TRBJ2-7, with a possible D match to TRBD1 (6 bases). The germline gives CDR1 LNHDA, CDR2 SQIVND (reference sequence). CDR3 length equals 16 residues. V lost 5 bases to trimming and J lost 2 bases, with 19 bases between them. The CDR3 region is CASSGQTGLRAYEQYF. CDR3 coding DNA: TGTGCCAGTAGTGGCCAAACAGGGCTCCGAGCCTACGAGCAGTACTTC.

At least ten counts were recorded for this clonotype. The chain has TRBV10-3 and TRBJ1-2, with D perhaps matching TRBD1 (6 bases). The V end lost 2 bases, the J end lost 4 bases, and 14 bases lay between the germline ends. The CDR3 consists of 15 residues. Per the germline V gene, CDR1 is ENHRY and CDR2 is SYGVKD. The CDR3 is CAISEGTHFTYGYTF. The CDR3 nucleotides read TGTGCCATCAGTGAGGGGACACACTTCACCTATGGCTACACCTTC.

The chain combines TRBV3-1 with TRBJ1-4; no firm D call. V was cut by 0 bases and J by 6 bases, with 14 bases left in between. The CDR3 has 16 amino acids. CDR1 LGHDT and CDR2 YNNKEL come from the germline V gene (reference sequence). As DNA, the CDR3 is TGTGCCAGCAGCCAAGACGCGGGAGCCAGTGATGAAAAACTGTTTTTT. As protein: CASSQDAGASDEKLFF.

This chain joins TRBV4-3 and TRBJ2-3, with 8 bases aligning to TRBD2. Trimming at V came to 2 bases and at J to 7 bases, leaving 11 bases not matched to a gene. The CDR3 covers 16 residues. CDR1 and CDR2 (germline): LGHNA, YSLEER. The CDR3 loop reads CASSQTPGGPRHTQYF. The CDR3 DNA sequence: TGCGCCAGCAGCCAAACCCCGGGGGGGCCAAGGCATACGCAGTATTTT.

The chain carries TRBV28 and TRBJ1-1; perhaps TRBD1 as D (5 bases). The germline CDR1 and CDR2 sequences are MDHEN and SYDVKM. The CDR3 is 13 amino acids. Deletions cut 9 bases from V and 3 bases from J, with 14 bases between. CDR3 amino acids: CASFRDGYTEAFF. The CDR3 DNA follows: TGTGCCAGTTTCCGGGACGGGTACACTGAAGCTTTCTTT.